Listed here are 20 T cell receptor beta chains from one sample, sequenced in a study of CD8 T cells in Susac syndrome. The RNA input was 0.5 to 1 ug, and it was reverse transcribed with random hexamers. TCRdb processed the immunoSEQ multiplex PCR reads anew with MiXCR; each CDR3 protein has one entry. The table lists 150,000 to 200,000 distinct CDR3 sequences, around 94% of them singletons, with approximately 0.094% in the top ten. Sequenced: CD4+ T cells from PBMCs. These receptors originate from a human donor with multiple sclerosis.

The chain employs TRBV29-1 and TRBJ2-7, with TRBD1 as a possible D gene (7 bases). The CDR3 sequence is 14 residues long. CDR1 SQVTM and CDR2 ANQGSEA come from the germline V gene. Trimming shortened V by 6 bases and J by 1 base, and 16 bases separated the two germline ends. CDR3 loop: CSVLAQGGSYEQYF. The CDR3 bases are TGCAGCGTCCTCGCCCAGGGGGGATCCTACGAGCAGTACTTC.

The rearrangement joins TRBV2 to TRBJ2-1, with D perhaps matching TRBD1 or TRBD2 (5 bases each). Trimming took off 5 bases at V and 3 bases at J, with 17 bases between the two ends. Germline V lookup: CDR1 SNHLY, CDR2 FYNNEI. The CDR3 sequence is 16 residues long. CDR3 loop: CASSSGTPRVYNEQFF. The CDR3 region has the DNA TGTGCCAGCAGTTCCGGGACCCCTAGAGTCTACAATGAGCAGTTCTTC.

The chain is built from TRBV29-1 and TRBJ1-1; 8 bases are shared with TRBD1. J gave up 4 bases and V 5 bases, and 3 bases lay outside the gene matches. The CDR3 length is 12 residues. CDR1 SQVTM and CDR2 ANQGSEA come from the germline V gene. The CDR3 loop is CSVYRGGTEAFF. The CDR3 bases are TGCAGCGTTTACAGGGGGGGCACTGAAGCTTTCTTT. Together with reference TRBV29-1 and TRBJ1-1, the CDR3 gives the full variable domain: SAVISQKPSRDICQRGTSLTIQCQVDSQVTMMFWYRQQPGQSLTLIATANQGSEATYESGFVIDKFPISRPNLTFSTLTVSNMSPEDSSIYLCSVYRGGTEAFFGQGTRLTVV.

This clonotype showed up just a few times. This chain uses TRBV29-1 with TRBJ1-1, with D tentatively TRBD1 (5 bases). CDR3 length: 12 amino acids. CDR1 is SQVTM, CDR2 ANQGSEA, per germline. The V gene lost 4 bases and the J gene lost 6 bases, with 12 bases spanning the gap. This CDR3 is CSVVQVIAEAFF. The CDR3 nucleotides are TGCAGCGTTGTACAGGTTATAGCTGAAGCTTTCTTT.

About this clonotype: One end of the junction does not line up with germline, which may come from a read error. In nucleotides, the CDR3 is TGTGCCAGCAGTTTTACGGGGGACACTGAAGCTTTCTTT. It encodes CASSFTGDTEAFF. The V call is TRBV5-1, the J call TRBJ1-1, with D perhaps matching TRBD1 (5 bases). The CDR3 is 13 residues long. From germline, CDR1 is SGHRS and CDR2 YFSETQ.

The chain recombines TRBV30 with TRBJ2-3; no definite D call. From germline, CDR1 is GTSNPN and CDR2 SVGIG (reference sequence). The CDR3 runs to 11 residues. V shed 4 bases and J shed 5 bases, with 7 bases lying between them. Written as DNA, the CDR3 is TGTGCCTGGACCGGCGTAGATACGCAGTATTTT. It yields the protein CAWTGVDTQYF.

The chain couples TRBV20-1 to TRBJ2-7; D is uncertain. With 0 bases removed from V and 2 bases from J, the gap between germline ends came to 20 bases. The CDR3 runs to 17 residues. Germline CDR1 DFQATT, CDR2 SNEGSKA (reference sequence). CDR3 region: CSARDLGFQPTTYEQYF. The CDR3 bases are TGCAGTGCTAGAGATTTGGGGTTTCAACCGACAACCTACGAGCAGTACTTC.

The V gene is TRBV10-3, the J gene TRBJ2-3; 8 positions agree with TRBD2. The CDR3 is made up of 13 amino acids. Germline CDR1 is ENHRY and CDR2 is SYGVKD. The V segment lost 10 bases and the J segment 2 bases; nucleotides outside the gene matches: 5. CDR3 in amino acids: CATRGGDTDTQYF. Here the CDR3 DNA reads TGTGCCACCCGGGGGGGGGACACAGATACGCAGTATTTT.

The rearrangement joins TRBV28 to TRBJ2-1, with D possibly TRBD1 on 6 matching bases. V shed 5 bases and J shed 12 bases, with 14 bases lying between them. The germline CDR1 and CDR2 sequences are MDHEN and SYDVKM. The CDR3 covers 12 residues. CDR3 coding DNA: TGTGCCAGCAGTGAACAGGGTAGAGGGCAGTTCTTC. It translates to CASSEQGRGQFF.

J is TRBJ1-5 and V is TRBV29-1; D may be TRBD1 (5 bases). The CDR3 runs 14 residues. Germline-derived CDR1 and CDR2 are SQVTM and ANQGSEA. V was clipped by 6 bases and J by 5 bases, with 17 bases between them. The CDR3, as DNA: TGCAGCGTGGCCGGGACGGGAGACGATCAGCCCCAGCATTTT. The encoded protein is CSVAGTGDDQPQHF.

The chain carries TRBV10-3 and TRBJ2-1; TRBD1 agrees at 11 bases. After removal of 6 bases from V and 7 bases from J, the junction contained 14 bases not matched to a gene. Germline CDR1 ENHRY, CDR2 SYGVKD. CDR3 length: 17 residues. Written as DNA, the CDR3 is TGTGCCATCAGGCCGGGACAGGGGGAAGTAAGAGGGAATGAGCAGTTCTTC. Translating gives CAIRPGQGEVRGNEQFF.

The chain is built from TRBV7-9 and TRBJ1-1, with D unclear. The CDR3 totals 12 residues. From germline, CDR1 is SEHNR and CDR2 FQNEAQ (reference sequence). The V and J ends lost 11 bases and 6 bases respectively, with 16 bases between them. Here the CDR3 DNA reads TGTGCCTCGGCGACGGAGGTCTCTGAAGCTTTCTTT. Translation: CASATEVSEAFF.

This chain links TRBV29-1 with TRBJ1-2; TRBD1 matches 7 bases. Per the germline V gene, CDR1 is SQVTM and CDR2 is ANQGSEA. This CDR3 comprises 14 residues. Trimming removed 4 bases from V and 4 bases from J; junction bases left unmatched: 9. CDR3 in amino acids: CSVVKGAEGYGYTF. As DNA, the CDR3 is TGCAGCGTTGTAAAGGGGGCGGAAGGCTATGGCTACACCTTC. Full variable domain (rest looked up from reference TRBV29-1 and TRBJ1-2): SAVISQKPSRDICQRGTSLTIQCQVDSQVTMMFWYRQQPGQSLTLIATANQGSEATYESGFVIDKFPISRPNLTFSTLTVSNMSPEDSSIYLCSVVKGAEGYGYTFGSGTRLTVV.

This sequence joins TRBV27 and TRBJ2-1, with 11 bases identical to TRBD2. With 7 bases clipped from V and 5 bases from J, the junction kept 4 bases outside the gene matches. The CDR3 has 14 amino acids. Germline CDR1 reads MNHEY; CDR2 reads SMNVEV (reference sequence). Here the CDR3 reads CASTRLAGNNEQFF. The CDR3 DNA is TGTGCCAGCACTAGACTAGCGGGAAACAATGAGCAGTTCTTC.

This CDR3 reads CASSELGTGKQFF. For the CDR3, the DNA is TGTGCCAGCAGTGAACTGGGCACGGGGAAGCAGTTCTTC. This chain links TRBV6-1 with TRBJ2-1; D is perhaps TRBD2 (5 bases). The CDR3 runs to 13 residues. The V and J ends lost 2 bases and 11 bases respectively, with 13 bases between them. Germline loops: CDR1 MNHNS, CDR2 SASEGT.

The chain links TRBV7-9 to TRBJ1-1; the D is unclear. The CDR3 runs 15 residues. Trimming cost V 2 bases and J 1 base, with 11 bases left between them. Germline CDR1 is SEHNR and CDR2 is FQNEAQ (reference sequence). DNA for the CDR3: TGTGCCAGCAGCTTATTATCAGCAGAGAACACTGAAGCTTTCTTT. It specifies CASSLLSAENTEAFF.

The J gene is TRBJ1-3, the V gene TRBV7-9; TRBD1 aligns across 7 bases. Germline V gene sequence: CDR1 SEHNR, CDR2 FQNEAQ (reference sequence). The CDR3 has 15 amino acids. With 5 bases clipped from V and 4 bases from J, the junction kept 8 bases outside the gene matches. CDR3 sequence: CASSRGGLTGNTIYF. As DNA, the CDR3 is TGTGCCAGCAGCCGAGGGGGCTTGACGGGAAACACCATATATTTT.

V gene TRBV20-1 combines with J gene TRBJ2-4, with 9 nucleotides matching TRBD2. This CDR3 has 16 residues. The germline V gene has CDR1 DFQATT and CDR2 SNEGSKA (reference sequence). V shed 1 base and J 9 bases; nucleotides not matched to a gene: 13. This CDR3 reads CSARVFRGTSSVIQYF. The CDR3 coding sequence is TGCAGTGCTAGAGTGTTTCGAGGGACTAGCTCTGTCATTCAGTACTTC.

The chain recombines TRBV12-3 or TRBV12-4 with TRBJ1-2; D remains ambiguous. The CDR3 has 14 residues. With 4 bases removed from V and 5 bases from J, the gap between germline ends came to 14 bases. Written as DNA, the CDR3 is TGTGCCAGCAGTTCCTTTCTCGGAAGATATGGCTACACCTTC. Its translation is CASSSFLGRYGYTF.

The sample holds one count of this clonotype. The chain combines TRBV6-1 with TRBJ2-3; D call uncertain. Trimming removed 6 bases at V and 0 bases at J, with 16 bases between. This CDR3 region has 16 residues. Germline CDR1 and CDR2: MNHNS and SASEGT. Here the CDR3 reads CASRGTSRTSTDTQYF. CDR3 DNA: TGTGCCAGCAGGGGTACCAGCCGAACCAGCACAGATACGCAGTATTTT.